The subject of this entry is one TCR beta chain. The V gene's germline CDR1 is ENHRY and CDR2 SYGVKD. This CDR3 spans 14 amino acids. Losses at the gene ends were 2 bases for V and 6 bases for J; bases not matched to a gene: 5. The method was immunoSEQ multiplex PCR; TCRdb's version includes in-frame clones alone and lacks a portion of them. The sample lists 90,000 to 150,000 clones; roughly 87% were seen once. The sample comes from a study of blood T cell repertoires in COVID-19. As for the study in general: Samples representing acute and convalescent COVID-19 were sourced from the United States, Italy and Spain. T cells, B-cell-depleted T cells, or PBMCs provided the cDNA or gDNA that served as material.

Input material: peripheral blood. The receptor was derived from a man aged 80 or over with acute or convalescent COVID-19. The chain combines TRBV10-3 with TRBJ1-2; 8 bases map to TRBD1. The CDR3 DNA is TGTGCCATCAGTGAGGGTCCAGGGGGCCATGGCTACACCTTC. Translated, it gives CAISEGPGGHGYTF.